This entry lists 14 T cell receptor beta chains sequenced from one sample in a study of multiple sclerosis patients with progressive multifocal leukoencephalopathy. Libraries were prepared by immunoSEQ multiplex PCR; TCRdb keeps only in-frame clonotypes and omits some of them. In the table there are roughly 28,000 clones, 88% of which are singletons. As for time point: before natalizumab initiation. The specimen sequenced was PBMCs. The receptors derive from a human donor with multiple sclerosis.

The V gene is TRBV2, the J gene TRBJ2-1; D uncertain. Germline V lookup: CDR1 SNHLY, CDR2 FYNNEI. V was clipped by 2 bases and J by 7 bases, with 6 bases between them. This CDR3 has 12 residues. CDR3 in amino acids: CASSEILNEQFF. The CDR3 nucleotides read TGTGCCAGCAGTGAAATTTTGAATGAGCAGTTCTTC.

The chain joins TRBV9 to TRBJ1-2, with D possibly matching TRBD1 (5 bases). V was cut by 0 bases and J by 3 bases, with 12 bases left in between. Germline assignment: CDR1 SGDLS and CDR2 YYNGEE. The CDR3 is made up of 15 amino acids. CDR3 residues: CASSVEGTIDYGYTF. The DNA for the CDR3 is TGTGCCAGCAGCGTAGAGGGGACCATAGACTATGGCTACACCTTC.

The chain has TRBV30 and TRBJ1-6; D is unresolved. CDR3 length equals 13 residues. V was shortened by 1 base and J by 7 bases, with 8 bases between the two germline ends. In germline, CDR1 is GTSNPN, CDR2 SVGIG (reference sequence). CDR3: CAWSGRMNSPLHF. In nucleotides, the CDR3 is TGTGCCTGGAGTGGCCGGATGAATTCACCCCTCCACTTT.

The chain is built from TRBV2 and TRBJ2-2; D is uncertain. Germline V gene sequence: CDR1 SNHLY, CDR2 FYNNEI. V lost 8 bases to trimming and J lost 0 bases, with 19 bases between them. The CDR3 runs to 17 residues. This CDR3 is CASFPLREHANTGELFF. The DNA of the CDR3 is TGTGCCAGCTTCCCACTTCGCGAACATGCGAACACCGGGGAGCTGTTTTTT.

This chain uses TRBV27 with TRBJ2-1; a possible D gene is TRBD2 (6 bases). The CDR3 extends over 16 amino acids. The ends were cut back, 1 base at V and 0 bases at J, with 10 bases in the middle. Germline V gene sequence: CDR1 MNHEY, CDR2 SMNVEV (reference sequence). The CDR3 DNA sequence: TGTGCCAGCAGTTTATTCGAAGCGGGCTCCTACAATGAGCAGTTCTTC. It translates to CASSLFEAGSYNEQFF.

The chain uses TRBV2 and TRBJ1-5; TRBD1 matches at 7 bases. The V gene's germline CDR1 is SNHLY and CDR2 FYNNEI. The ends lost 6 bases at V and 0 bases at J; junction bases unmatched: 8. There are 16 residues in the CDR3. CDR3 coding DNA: TGTGCCAGCAGCCTCGGGACAGCATATAGCAATCAGCCCCAGCATTTT. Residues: CASSLGTAYSNQPQHF.

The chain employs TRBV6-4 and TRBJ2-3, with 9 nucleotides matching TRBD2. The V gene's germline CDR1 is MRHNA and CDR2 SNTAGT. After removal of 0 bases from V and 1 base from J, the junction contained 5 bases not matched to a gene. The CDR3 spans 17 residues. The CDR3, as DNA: TGTGCCAGCAGTGACTCGGGCGCGGGGGGGGGCACAGATACGCAGTATTTT. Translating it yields CASSDSGAGGGTDTQYF.

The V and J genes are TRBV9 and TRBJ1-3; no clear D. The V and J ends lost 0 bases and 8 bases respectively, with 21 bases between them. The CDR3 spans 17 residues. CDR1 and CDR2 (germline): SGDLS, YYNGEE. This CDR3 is CASSVAPTAAAGDTIYF. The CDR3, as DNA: TGTGCCAGCAGCGTAGCACCTACTGCGGCTGCCGGGGACACCATATATTTT.

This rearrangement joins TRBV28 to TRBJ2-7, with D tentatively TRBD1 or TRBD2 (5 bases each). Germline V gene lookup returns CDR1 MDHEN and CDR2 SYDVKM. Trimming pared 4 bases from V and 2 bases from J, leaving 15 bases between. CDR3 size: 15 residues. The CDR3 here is CASSSRVGPTYEQYF. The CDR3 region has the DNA TGTGCCAGCAGTTCAAGGGTGGGACCTACCTACGAGCAGTACTTC.

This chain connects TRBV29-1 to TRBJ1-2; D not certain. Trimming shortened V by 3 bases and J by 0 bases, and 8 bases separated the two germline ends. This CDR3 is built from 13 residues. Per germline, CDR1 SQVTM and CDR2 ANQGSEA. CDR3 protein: CSVDLVSNYGYTF. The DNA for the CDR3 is TGCAGCGTTGACCTTGTATCTAACTATGGCTACACCTTC.

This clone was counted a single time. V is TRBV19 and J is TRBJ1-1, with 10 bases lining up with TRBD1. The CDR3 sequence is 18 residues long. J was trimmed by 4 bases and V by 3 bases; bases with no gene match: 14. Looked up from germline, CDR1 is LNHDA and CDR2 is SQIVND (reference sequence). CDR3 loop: CASSIRGQGYFLGTEAFF. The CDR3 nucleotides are TGTGCCAGTAGTATTAGGGGACAGGGGTATTTTTTAGGCACTGAAGCTTTCTTT.

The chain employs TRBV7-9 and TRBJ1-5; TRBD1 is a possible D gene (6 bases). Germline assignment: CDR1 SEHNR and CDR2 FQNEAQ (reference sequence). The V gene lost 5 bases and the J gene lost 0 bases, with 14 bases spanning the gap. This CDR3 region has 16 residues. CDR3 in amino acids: CASSTGGGDSNQPQHF. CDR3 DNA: TGTGCCAGCAGCACCGGGGGGGGCGATAGCAATCAGCCCCAGCATTTT.

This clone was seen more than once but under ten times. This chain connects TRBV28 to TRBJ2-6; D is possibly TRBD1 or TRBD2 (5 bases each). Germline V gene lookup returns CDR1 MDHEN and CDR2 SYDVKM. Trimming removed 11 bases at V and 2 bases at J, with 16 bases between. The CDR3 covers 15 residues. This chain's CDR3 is CAAAKGSPGANVLTF. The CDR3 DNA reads TGTGCCGCGGCTAAGGGGAGCCCTGGGGCCAACGTCCTGACTTTC.

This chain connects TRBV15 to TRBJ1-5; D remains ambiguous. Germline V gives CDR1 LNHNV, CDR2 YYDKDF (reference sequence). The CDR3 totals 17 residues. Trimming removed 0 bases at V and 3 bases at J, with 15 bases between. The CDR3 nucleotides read TGTGCCACCAGCAGAGACCCGGGCCAGAACCACAATCAGCCCCAGCATTTT. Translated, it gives CATSRDPGQNHNQPQHF.